This TCR beta chain was recorded in a study of CD8 T cells in ankylosing spondylitis (dated by TCRdb to about 2017). Regarding the research as a whole: The study set out to find disease-linked TCR variants by profiling T cell receptor beta repertoires in ankylosing spondylitis patients and healthy donors. The whole study cohort included 108 healthy donors and about two dozen ankylosing spondylitis patients. Peripheral blood samples were taken, and synovial fluid was additionally collected from ankylosing spondylitis patients. Points the paper makes about the study in general: Some TCR beta motif variants had previously been reported in synovial fluid and blood of reactive arthritis patients, which suggested common disease-initiation mechanisms. The disease-linked clones were reported as significantly enriched in matched synovial fluid samples from ankylosing spondylitis patients. Blood from ankylosing spondylitis patients appeared to be characterized by a TCR beta motif composed of about eight highly homologous amino acid variants. The disease-linked clones showed a CD8+ phenotype and occurred at relatively low frequencies in peripheral blood.

The table lists this clonotype with many counts. There is no known antigen for this receptor. No much larger clonotype is one base removed from it; base qualities were not supplied. TCRdb names Illumina HiSeq 2500 as the instrument used. Quantitative 5'-RACE with molecular barcodes was used to prepare TCR beta libraries. Turning to the authors' computational methods: Disease-linked TCR variants were identified with a new computational method built on a probabilistic model of VDJ rearrangement. Through fastp at Q25 and MiXCR, TCRdb rebuilt clones from the public reads, retaining in-frame beta chains. Each CDR3 protein gets just one entry, which takes the most common genes and DNA from the rows behind it. None of the V and J calls come from the authors' own analysis; TCRdb made them. The table for this sample lists about 96,000 distinct CDR3 sequences; about 8.8% of them were counted only once. The ten most abundant clones make up under 6% of the sample.

Trimming costs V 3 bases and J 5 bases, and their ends lie 8 bases apart. The germline V gene provides CDR1 SQVTM and CDR2 ANQGSEA. The CDR3 measures 11 amino acids from cysteine to phenylalanine. CDR3 DNA is the only sequence kept; it has 33 bases, read in frame from the first base. Sequencing was carried out using blood, either unsorted or a sorted T cell fraction (not recorded which). The receptor chain draws on TRBV29-1 and TRBJ2-7, with the D gene call left open. The clonotype was recovered from a male donor with ankylosing spondylitis or in good health (not recorded which). The CDR3 has the sequence CSVEFGDEQYF. At the DNA level, the sequence is TGCAGCGTTGAGTTCGGCGACGAGCAGTACTTC.